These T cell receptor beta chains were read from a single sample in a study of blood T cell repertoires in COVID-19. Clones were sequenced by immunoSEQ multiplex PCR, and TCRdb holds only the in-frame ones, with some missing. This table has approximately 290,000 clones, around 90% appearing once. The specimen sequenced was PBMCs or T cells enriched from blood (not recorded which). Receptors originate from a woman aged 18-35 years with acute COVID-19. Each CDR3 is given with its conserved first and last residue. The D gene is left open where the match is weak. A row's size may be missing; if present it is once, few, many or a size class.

cdr3_nt: TGCGCCAGCAGCCCGGGACAGGGTCCGGTGGGCTACACCTTC
cdr3_aa: CASSPGQGPVGYTF
clone_size: NA
d_call: TRBD1
j_call: TRBJ1-2
v_call: TRBV5-1

cdr3_nt: TGTGCCAGCAGCCTGGACAGGGGGGATAATTCACCCCTCCACTTT
cdr3_aa: CASSLDRGDNSPLHF
clone_size: NA
d_call: TRBD1
j_call: TRBJ1-6
v_call: TRBV28

cdr3_nt: TGTGCCATCGTTGAAAAGAGGAGCGGGAGGGAGGGCTACGAGCAGTACTTC
cdr3_aa: CAIVEKRSGREGYEQYF
clone_size: NA
d_call: TRBD2
j_call: TRBJ2-7
v_call: TRBV10-3

cdr3_nt: TGTGCCAGCAGTTTAAAGGGGACAGGGGAATATCAGCCCCAGCATTTT
cdr3_aa: CASSLKGTGEYQPQHF
clone_size: NA
d_call: TRBD1
j_call: TRBJ1-5
v_call: TRBV27

cdr3_nt: TGTGCCAGCAGCTACTCCCGGGGGGTTGGCACAGATACGCAGTATTTT
cdr3_aa: CASSYSRGVGTDTQYF
clone_size: NA
d_call: TRBD2
j_call: TRBJ2-3
v_call: TRBV11-2

cdr3_nt: TGCGCCAGCAGTCAATCGGAGGACAGGGCCACCGGGGAGCTGTTTTTT
cdr3_aa: CASSQSEDRATGELFF
clone_size: few
d_call: TRBD1
j_call: TRBJ2-2
v_call: TRBV23-1

cdr3_nt: TGTGCCAGCAGTGTCCTACAGGGGACTGGAAACACCATATATTTT
cdr3_aa: CASSVLQGTGNTIYF
clone_size: few
d_call: TRBD1
j_call: TRBJ1-3
v_call: TRBV25-1

cdr3_nt: TGTGCCAGCAGCTCAATAGCGGGAGGGCCGGGCGAGCAGTACTTC
cdr3_aa: CASSSIAGGPGEQYF
clone_size: NA
d_call: TRBD2
j_call: TRBJ2-7
v_call: TRBV11-3

cdr3_nt: TGCAGCGTTGATTTACTAGGGGAGGGGGTTGGCACTGAAGCTTTCTTT
cdr3_aa: CSVDLLGEGVGTEAFF
clone_size: NA
d_call: NA
j_call: TRBJ1-1
v_call: TRBV29-1

cdr3_nt: TGTGCCAGCAGCTTAGGCTCCTGGACAGGGGGCACTGAAGCTTTCTTT
cdr3_aa: CASSLGSWTGGTEAFF
clone_size: NA
d_call: TRBD1
j_call: TRBJ1-1
v_call: TRBV7-9

cdr3_nt: TGTGCCAGCAGCGGGGACAGAAACACCGGGGAGCTGTTTTTT
cdr3_aa: CASSGDRNTGELFF
clone_size: NA
d_call: TRBD1
j_call: TRBJ2-2
v_call: TRBV9

cdr3_nt: TGTGCCACCAGCAGGGCCGACTTAGCACTCTCCTACAATGAGCAGTTCTTC
cdr3_aa: CATSRADLALSYNEQFF
clone_size: NA
d_call: NA
j_call: TRBJ2-1
v_call: TRBV15

cdr3_nt: TGTGCCAGCAGTTTGGGACAGGGGAACTATGGCTACACCTTC
cdr3_aa: CASSLGQGNYGYTF
clone_size: NA
d_call: TRBD1
j_call: TRBJ1-2
v_call: TRBV28

cdr3_nt: TGTGCCAGTAGTCCTACAGGGGGCAATCAGCCCCAGCATTTT
cdr3_aa: CASSPTGGNQPQHF
clone_size: NA
d_call: TRBD1
j_call: TRBJ1-5
v_call: TRBV19

cdr3_nt: TGTGCCAGCAGTTTCGGGCTAGCGGGAGTCTGGGAGCAGTACTTC
cdr3_aa: CASSFGLAGVWEQYF
clone_size: once
d_call: TRBD2
j_call: TRBJ2-7
v_call: TRBV28

cdr3_nt: TGTGCCAGCCGCATTGGGGCTTTCAATCAGCCCCAGCATTTT
cdr3_aa: CASRIGAFNQPQHF
clone_size: NA
d_call: NA
j_call: TRBJ1-5
v_call: TRBV2

cdr3_nt: TGTGCCAGCAGCCCCCTAGGCACAGATACGCAGTATTTT
cdr3_aa: CASSPLGTDTQYF
clone_size: NA
d_call: NA
j_call: TRBJ2-3
v_call: TRBV7-3

cdr3_nt: TGTGCCAGCAGCCAAGATCAGTCAGGGGGCTATGGCTACACCTTC
cdr3_aa: CASSQDQSGGYGYTF
clone_size: NA
d_call: TRBD1
j_call: TRBJ1-2
v_call: TRBV4-2

cdr3_nt: TGTGCCAGCAGTGGTACGCGCACTGAAGCTTTCTTT
cdr3_aa: CASSGTRTEAFF
clone_size: NA
d_call: NA
j_call: TRBJ1-1
v_call: TRBV12-3/TRBV12-4

cdr3_nt: TGTGCCAGTAGTAAACAGGGCGGAACTGAAGCTTTCTTT
cdr3_aa: CASSKQGGTEAFF
clone_size: NA
d_call: NA
j_call: TRBJ1-1
v_call: TRBV19

cdr3_nt: TGCGCCAGCAGCTTGATCCGGGACAGCCCCTACGAGCAGTACTTC
cdr3_aa: CASSLIRDSPYEQYF
clone_size: NA
d_call: TRBD1
j_call: TRBJ2-7
v_call: TRBV5-1

cdr3_nt: TGTGCCAGCAGTGAAGGCCCCCCCTACGAGCAGTACTTC
cdr3_aa: CASSEGPPYEQYF
clone_size: NA
d_call: NA
j_call: TRBJ2-7
v_call: TRBV25-1

cdr3_nt: TGTGCCTGGACGCGGTTTGGTGCCAGCAATCAGCCCCAGCATTTT
cdr3_aa: CAWTRFGASNQPQHF
clone_size: NA
d_call: NA
j_call: TRBJ1-5
v_call: TRBV30

cdr3_nt: TGTGCCACCAGCAGAGATACAGCACGGGCTTTCTTT
cdr3_aa: CATSRDTARAFF
clone_size: NA
d_call: NA
j_call: TRBJ1-1
v_call: TRBV15

cdr3_nt: TGTGCCAGCGCCGGGAGGCACACTGAAGCTTTCTTT
cdr3_aa: CASAGRHTEAFF
clone_size: NA
d_call: NA
j_call: TRBJ1-1
v_call: TRBV28

cdr3_nt: TGTGCCAGCAGTTACCGACCCGGGACAACAGAGACCCAGTACTTC
cdr3_aa: CASSYRPGTTETQYF
clone_size: NA
d_call: NA
j_call: TRBJ2-5
v_call: TRBV28

cdr3_nt: TGTGCCAGCAGCAGTTCCAGGGGTGATCAGCCCCAGCATTTT
cdr3_aa: CASSSSRGDQPQHF
clone_size: NA
d_call: NA
j_call: TRBJ1-5
v_call: TRBV21-1

cdr3_nt: TGTGCCAGCAGAACCACCGGGACACATGAAGCTTTCTTT
cdr3_aa: CASRTTGTHEAFF
clone_size: NA
d_call: NA
j_call: TRBJ1-1
v_call: TRBV28

cdr3_nt: TGCAGCGTTGATAACAATTCTAACTATGGCTACACCTTC
cdr3_aa: CSVDNNSNYGYTF
clone_size: NA
d_call: NA
j_call: TRBJ1-2
v_call: TRBV29-1

cdr3_nt: TGTGCCATCAGTGCTAGCGGGAGTGGTAACACCGGGGAGCTGTTTTTT
cdr3_aa: CAISASGSGNTGELFF
clone_size: NA
d_call: TRBD2
j_call: TRBJ2-2
v_call: TRBV10-3

cdr3_nt: TGTGCCAGCAGCGGACAGGGATCTGCCGAGCAGTACTTC
cdr3_aa: CASSGQGSAEQYF
clone_size: NA
d_call: TRBD1
j_call: TRBJ2-7
v_call: TRBV9

cdr3_nt: TGTGCCACCGAGGACAGGGGGTTCCAAGAGACCCAGTACTTC
cdr3_aa: CATEDRGFQETQYF
clone_size: NA
d_call: TRBD1
j_call: TRBJ2-5
v_call: TRBV24-1

cdr3_nt: TGTGCCAGCAGCTCTCCCGGACTTGGCGAGCAGTACTTC
cdr3_aa: CASSSPGLGEQYF
clone_size: NA
d_call: NA
j_call: TRBJ2-7
v_call: TRBV7-9

cdr3_nt: TGTGCCAGCAGCCGGGACAGGGGAATCGGTGAGCAGTTCTTC
cdr3_aa: CASSRDRGIGEQFF
clone_size: NA
d_call: TRBD1
j_call: TRBJ2-1
v_call: TRBV3-1/TRBV3-2

cdr3_nt: TGTGCCAGCAGTTACGTTAGCGGGGGGAATGAGCAGTTCTTC
cdr3_aa: CASSYVSGGNEQFF
clone_size: NA
d_call: TRBD2
j_call: TRBJ2-1
v_call: TRBV6-6

cdr3_nt: TGTGCCACCAGTGATACCCTTCTAAGCTATGGCTACACCTTC
cdr3_aa: CATSDTLLSYGYTF
clone_size: few
d_call: NA
j_call: TRBJ1-2
v_call: TRBV24-1

cdr3_nt: TGTGCCAGCAGTGGGCAATCGGGGTACGAGCAGTACTTC
cdr3_aa: CASSGQSGYEQYF
clone_size: NA
d_call: NA
j_call: TRBJ2-7
v_call: TRBV2

cdr3_nt: TGTGCCAGCAGTTTAACCCAAGGTAGCGGGACGGGGTCCTACGAGCAGTACTTC
cdr3_aa: CASSLTQGSGTGSYEQYF
clone_size: once
d_call: TRBD2
j_call: TRBJ2-7
v_call: TRBV28

cdr3_nt: TGTGCCAGCAGCTTAGACGAGGGATTCTATGGCTACACCTTC
cdr3_aa: CASSLDEGFYGYTF
clone_size: NA
d_call: NA
j_call: TRBJ1-2
v_call: TRBV7-8

cdr3_nt: TGTGCCAGTAGTAGGGCAGGGGCGCAGCCCCAGCATTTT
cdr3_aa: CASSRAGAQPQHF
clone_size: NA
d_call: NA
j_call: TRBJ1-5
v_call: TRBV19